This TCR beta chain comes out of a study of blood T cells in healthy people across ages. CDR1 is SQVTM, CDR2 ANQGSEA, per germline. The germline V and J ends were trimmed by 7 bases and 6 bases, with 12 bases remaining between them. CDR3 length equals 12 residues. As regards this clonotype: As yet, its antigen is unknown.

Findings and caveats of the study: Versus aged donors, long-lived donors had higher diversity and more naive CD4+ cells. TCR beta diversity was tightly associated with the proportion of naive T cells.

A second PCR, run for about 7 to 11 cycles, used a sample-barcoded 5' primer plus a J-beta primer mix. One entry per CDR3 protein, called by TCRdb with MiXCR from the 5' RACE reads. This table holds 1.5 million to 2 million distinct CDR3 sequences, 28% found once. All donors came from Russia, were Caucasian and healthy, and spanned ages about 6 to 100. The sample taken for sequencing was blood. This TCR was recovered from a woman aged 30 to 39 in good health. The rearrangement joins TRBV29-1 to TRBJ1-4; the D gene is possibly TRBD1 (5 bases). CDR3 nucleotide sequence: TGCAGCGCCGAGGGGCAGTATGAAAAACTGTTTTTT. The encoded protein is CSAEGQYEKLFF.